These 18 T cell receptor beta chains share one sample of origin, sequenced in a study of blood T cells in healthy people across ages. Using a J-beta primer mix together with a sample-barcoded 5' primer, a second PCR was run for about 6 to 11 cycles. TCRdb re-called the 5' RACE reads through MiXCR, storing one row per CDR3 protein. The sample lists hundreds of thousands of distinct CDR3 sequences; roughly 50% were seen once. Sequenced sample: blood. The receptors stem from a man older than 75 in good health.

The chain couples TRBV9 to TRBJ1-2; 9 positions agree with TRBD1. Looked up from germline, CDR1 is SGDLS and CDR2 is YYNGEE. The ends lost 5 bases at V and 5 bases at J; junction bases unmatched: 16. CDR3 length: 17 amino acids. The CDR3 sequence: CASSPLRPGQGLYGYTF. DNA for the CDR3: TGTGCCAGCAGTCCTCTCCGGCCGGGACAGGGTCTTTATGGCTACACCTTC.

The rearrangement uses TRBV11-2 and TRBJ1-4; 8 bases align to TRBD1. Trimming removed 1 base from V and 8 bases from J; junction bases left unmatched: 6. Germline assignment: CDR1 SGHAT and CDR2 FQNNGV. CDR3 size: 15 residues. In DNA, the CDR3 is TGTGCCAGCAGCTTAGCCCGAGGACAGGGCGAAAAACTGTTTTTT. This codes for CASSLARGQGEKLFF.

This chain's CDR3 is CSVEDSPLHF. The CDR3 coding sequence is TGCAGCGTTGAAGATTCACCCCTCCACTTT. The V and J genes are TRBV29-1 and TRBJ1-6; D gene unclear. The CDR3 totals 10 residues. The germline CDR1 and CDR2 sequences are SQVTM and ANQGSEA. Trimming pared 0 bases from V and 9 bases from J, leaving 0 bases between. Based on the CDR3 plus reference TRBV29-1 and TRBJ1-6, the full variable domain is SAVISQKPSRDICQRGTSLTIQCQVDSQVTMMFWYRQQPGQSLTLIATANQGSEATYESGFVIDKFPISRPNLTFSTLTVSNMSPEDSSIYLCSVEDSPLHFGNGTRLTVT.

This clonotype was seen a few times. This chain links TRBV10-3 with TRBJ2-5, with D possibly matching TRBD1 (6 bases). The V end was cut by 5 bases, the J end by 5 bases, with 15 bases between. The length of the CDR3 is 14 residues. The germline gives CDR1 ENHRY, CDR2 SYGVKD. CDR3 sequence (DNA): TGTGCCATCAGTTCCGGACAGCTTTCCGAGACCCAGTACTTC. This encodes CAISSGQLSETQYF.

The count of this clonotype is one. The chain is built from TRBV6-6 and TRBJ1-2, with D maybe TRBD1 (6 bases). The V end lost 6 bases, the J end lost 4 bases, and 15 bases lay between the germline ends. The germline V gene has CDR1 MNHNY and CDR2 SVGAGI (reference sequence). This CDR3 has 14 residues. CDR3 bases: TGTGCCAGCAGGTCCCGGGACACCCGCTATGGCTACACCTTC. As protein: CASRSRDTRYGYTF.

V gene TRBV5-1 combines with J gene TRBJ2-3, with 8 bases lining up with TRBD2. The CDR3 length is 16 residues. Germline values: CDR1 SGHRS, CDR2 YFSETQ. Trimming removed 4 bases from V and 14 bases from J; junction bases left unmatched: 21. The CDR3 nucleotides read TGCGCCAGCAGCCCGAGCGGCGGGGGGATAGGCAGATACGCGTATTTT. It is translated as CASSPSGGGIGRYAYF.

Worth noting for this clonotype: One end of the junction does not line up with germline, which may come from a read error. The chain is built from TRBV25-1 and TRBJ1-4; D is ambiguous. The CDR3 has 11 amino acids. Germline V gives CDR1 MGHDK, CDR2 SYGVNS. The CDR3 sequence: CASILNEKPFF. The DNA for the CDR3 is TGTGCCAGCATATTAAATGAAAAACCGTTTTTT.

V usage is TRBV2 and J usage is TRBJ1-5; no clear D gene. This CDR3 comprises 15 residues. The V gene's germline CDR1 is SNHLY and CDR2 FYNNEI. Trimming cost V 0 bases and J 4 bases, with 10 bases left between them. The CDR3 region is CASSEAPGENQPQHF. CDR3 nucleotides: TGTGCCAGCAGTGAAGCGCCCGGGGAGAATCAGCCCCAGCATTTT. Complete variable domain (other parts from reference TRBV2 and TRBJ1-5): EPEVTQTPSHQVTQMGQEVILRCVPISNHLYFYWYRQILGQKVEFLVSFYNNEISEKSEIFDDQFSVERPDGSNFTLKIRSTKLEDSAMYFCASSEAPGENQPQHFGDGTRLSIL.

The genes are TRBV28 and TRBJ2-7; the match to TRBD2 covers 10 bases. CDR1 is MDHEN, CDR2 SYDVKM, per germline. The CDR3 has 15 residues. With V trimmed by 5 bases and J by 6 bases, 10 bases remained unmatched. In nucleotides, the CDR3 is TGTGCCAGCAGTCCCACGGGACTAGCGAGGCCCGAGCAGTACTTC. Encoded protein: CASSPTGLARPEQYF. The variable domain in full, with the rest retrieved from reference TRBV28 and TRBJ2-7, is DVKVTQSSRYLVKRTGEKVFLECVQDMDHENMFWYRQDPGLGLRLIYFSYDVKMKEKGDIPEGYSVSREKKERFSLILESASTNQTSMYLCASSPTGLARPEQYFGPGTRLTVT.

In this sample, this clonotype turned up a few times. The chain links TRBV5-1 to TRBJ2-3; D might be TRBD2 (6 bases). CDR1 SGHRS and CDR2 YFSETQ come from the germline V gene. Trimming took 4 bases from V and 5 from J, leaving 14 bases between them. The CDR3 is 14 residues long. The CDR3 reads CASSRLGLGDTQYF. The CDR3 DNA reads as TGCGCCAGCAGCCGACTAGGGTTGGGAGATACGCAGTATTTT. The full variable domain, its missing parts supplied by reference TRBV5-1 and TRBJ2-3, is KAGVTQTPRYLIKTRGQQVTLSCSPISGHRSVSWYQQTPGQGLQFLFEYFSETQRNKGNFPGRFSGRQFSNSRSEMNVSTLELGDSALYLCASSRLGLGDTQYFGPGTRLTVL.

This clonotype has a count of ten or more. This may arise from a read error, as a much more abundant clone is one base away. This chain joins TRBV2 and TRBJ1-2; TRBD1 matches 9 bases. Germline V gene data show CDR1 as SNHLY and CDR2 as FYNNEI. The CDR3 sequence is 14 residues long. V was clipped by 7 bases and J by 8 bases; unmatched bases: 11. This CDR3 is CASTAGTGRKGYTF. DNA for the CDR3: TGTGCCAGCACCGCCGGGACAGGGAGGAAAGGCTACACCTTC. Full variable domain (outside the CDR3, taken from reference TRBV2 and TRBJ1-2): EPEVTQTPSHQVTQMGQEVILRCVPISNHLYFYWYRQILGQKVEFLVSFYNNEISEKSEIFDDQFSVERPDGSNFTLKIRSTKLEDSAMYFCASTAGTGRKGYTFGSGTRLTVV.

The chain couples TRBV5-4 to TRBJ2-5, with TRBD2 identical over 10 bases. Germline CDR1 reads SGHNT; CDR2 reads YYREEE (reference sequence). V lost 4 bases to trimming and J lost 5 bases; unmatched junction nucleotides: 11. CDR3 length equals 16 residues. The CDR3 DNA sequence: TGTGCCAGCAGCCAAGGGACTAGCGCACGAGGGGAGACCCAGTACTTC. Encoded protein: CASSQGTSARGETQYF.

The DNA of the CDR3 is TGTGCCAGCAGTGACAATGAGCAGTTCTTC. It specifies CASSDNEQFF. V is TRBV2 and J is TRBJ2-1; D is undetermined. The CDR3 totals 10 residues. V was cut by 3 bases and J by 6 bases, with 0 bases left in between. Germline loops: CDR1 SNHLY, CDR2 FYNNEI.

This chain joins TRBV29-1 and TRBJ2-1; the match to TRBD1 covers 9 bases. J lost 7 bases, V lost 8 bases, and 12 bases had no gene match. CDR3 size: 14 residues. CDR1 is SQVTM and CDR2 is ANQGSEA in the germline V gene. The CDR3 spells CSLRPGQGNNEQFF. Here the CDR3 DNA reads TGCAGCCTTCGGCCGGGACAGGGTAATAATGAGCAGTTCTTC.

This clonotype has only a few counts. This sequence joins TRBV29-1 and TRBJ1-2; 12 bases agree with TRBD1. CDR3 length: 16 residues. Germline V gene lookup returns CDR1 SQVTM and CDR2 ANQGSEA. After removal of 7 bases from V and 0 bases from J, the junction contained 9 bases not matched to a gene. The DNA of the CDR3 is TGCAGCGCTCAAGGGACAGGGGGCGATACTAACTATGGCTACACCTTC. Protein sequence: CSAQGTGGDTNYGYTF.

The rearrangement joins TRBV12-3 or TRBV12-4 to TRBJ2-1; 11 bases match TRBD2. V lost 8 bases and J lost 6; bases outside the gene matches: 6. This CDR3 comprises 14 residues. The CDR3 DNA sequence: TGTGCCAGCGGACGACTAGCGGGATCCAATGAGCAGTTCTTC. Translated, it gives CASGRLAGSNEQFF.

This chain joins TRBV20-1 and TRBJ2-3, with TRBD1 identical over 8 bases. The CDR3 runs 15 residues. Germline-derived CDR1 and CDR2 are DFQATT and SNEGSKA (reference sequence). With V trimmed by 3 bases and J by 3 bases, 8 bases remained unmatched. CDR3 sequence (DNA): TGCAGTGCTAGTCTAGGCAGGGGGCAGACAGATACGCAGTATTTT. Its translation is CSASLGRGQTDTQYF.

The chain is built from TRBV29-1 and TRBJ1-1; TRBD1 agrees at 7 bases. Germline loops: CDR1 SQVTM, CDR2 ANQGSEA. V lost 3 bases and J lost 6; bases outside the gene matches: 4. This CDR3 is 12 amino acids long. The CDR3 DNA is TGCAGCGTTGACCAGGGGGGCCCTGAAGCTTTCTTT. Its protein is CSVDQGGPEAFF.